This TCR beta chain derives from a study of T-cell reconstitution after alpha-beta-depleted transplantation in children. In this sample, this clonotype turned up many times. Its antigen is unknown. Study-level points and caveats: The high TCRbeta diversity at day 60 in some patients came from surviving recipient T cells and thymic progenitors. Where alpha-beta T cells came from about two months after transplant was reportedly several hundred expanded graft clones.

Preparing the TCRbeta library involved the use of unique molecular identifiers. Each CDR3 protein is one row after TCRdb ran MiXCR on the PCR reads. The table has around 140,000 distinct CDR3 sequences, about 9% seen once. Germline V gene sequence: CDR1 KGHSY, CDR2 FQNENV. With 4 bases clipped from V and 6 bases from J, the junction kept 5 bases outside the gene matches. This CDR3 is built from 14 residues. The sample was PBMCs, mostly from graft donor cells, taken 180 days after TCRalphabeta/CD19-depleted stem cell transplant. The sequence was obtained from a female patient aged 2-10 years who had a stem cell transplant for congenital amegakaryocytic thrombocytopenia, so the T cells may come from the graft donor. The chain couples TRBV16 to TRBJ1-1, with 10 bases that match TRBD1. The CDR3 coding sequence is TGTGCCAGCAGCCCGGGACAGGGGTGGGCTGAAGCTTTCTTT. This codes for CASSPGQGWAEAFF.